The 27 T cell receptor beta chains presented below share a single source sample, sequenced in a study of shared clonotypes between healthy human individuals. The data were produced by immunoSEQ multiplex PCR, yet TCRdb's version contains in-frame clones alone and is incomplete. The repertoire has millions of clones, over 85% of them found once; the top ten carry 0.1% to 0.15%. Sequencing was performed on naive CD4+ T cells sorted from blood. Noted subset: CD45RA+ positively selected. The receptor set was obtained from a man aged 18 to 30 in good health.

The CDR3 here is CASSDVASSFGELFF. The DNA for the CDR3 is TGTGCCAGCAGTGATGTCGCCTCCTCCTTCGGGGAGCTGTTTTTT. This chain connects TRBV2 to TRBJ2-2; D remains ambiguous. The CDR3 runs to 15 residues. The V gene lost 3 bases and the J gene lost 7 bases, with 15 bases spanning the gap. CDR1 and CDR2 (germline): SNHLY, FYNNEI.

The chain links TRBV7-9 to TRBJ2-3, with 9 bases identical to TRBD2. The CDR3 runs 16 residues. Trimming at V came to 5 bases and at J to 4 bases, leaving 10 bases not matched to a gene. Germline V CDR1 and CDR2: SEHNR, FQNEAQ (reference sequence). The CDR3 protein is CASSLTASGIPDTQYF. The CDR3 DNA follows: TGTGCCAGCAGCCTTACCGCTAGCGGGATACCAGATACGCAGTATTTT.

The chain combines TRBV5-6 with TRBJ1-2, with TRBD1 as a possible D gene (5 bases). Deletions cut 4 bases from V and 4 bases from J, with 11 bases between. The germline V gene encodes CDR1 SGHDT and CDR2 YYEEEE. There are 13 residues in the CDR3. The DNA of the CDR3 is TGTGCCAGCAGCCCGGCAGGGATCTATGGCTACACCTTC. It is translated as CASSPAGIYGYTF.

The genes are TRBV6-1 and TRBJ1-1; D ambiguous. Germline CDR1 MNHNS, CDR2 SASEGT. The CDR3 extends over 15 amino acids. V was trimmed by 0 bases and J by 1 base, leaving 9 bases between them. The DNA of the CDR3 is TGTGCCAGCAGTGAAGCGGGTACGGGGAACACTGAAGCTTTCTTT. Its protein is CASSEAGTGNTEAFF.

This chain connects TRBV19 to TRBJ1-3, with D perhaps TRBD1 (6 bases). Germline V CDR1 and CDR2: LNHDA, SQIVND (reference sequence). Trimming took 9 bases from V and 3 from J, leaving 18 bases between them. The CDR3 extends over 15 amino acids. CDR3 coding DNA: TGTGCCAGCACGACACAGGGAGTGGTTGGAAACACCATATATTTT. This codes for CASTTQGVVGNTIYF.

The chain uses TRBV9 and TRBJ2-7; D is tentatively TRBD1 or TRBD2 (7 bases each). The CDR3 is 16 residues long. V lost 1 base, J lost 6 bases, and 20 bases lay in between. Germline loops: CDR1 SGDLS, CDR2 YYNGEE. The CDR3 loop reads CASSVLGLGGRGEQYF. The CDR3 nucleotides read TGTGCCAGCAGCGTACTAGGACTAGGGGGCAGGGGCGAGCAGTACTTC.

The chain links TRBV27 to TRBJ2-7; 10 nucleotides agree with TRBD2. This CDR3 spans 17 amino acids. In germline, CDR1 is MNHEY, CDR2 SMNVEV (reference sequence). Trimming removed 4 bases from V and 6 bases from J; junction bases left unmatched: 15. The DNA for the CDR3 is TGTGCCAGCAGTTCGAAGAGCGGGAGGGCGAGGGGCTTCGAGCAGTACTTC. This sequence encodes CASSSKSGRARGFEQYF.

The DNA of the CDR3 is TGTGCCAGTAGTCTAGCGGGAGGCGGTTCCTACGAGCAGTACTTC. Translation: CASSLAGGGSYEQYF. The V call is TRBV19, the J call TRBJ2-7; 11 nucleotides agree with TRBD2. Germline V gives CDR1 LNHDA, CDR2 SQIVND (reference sequence). The CDR3 totals 15 residues. J lost 1 base, V lost 5 bases, and 4 bases had no gene match.

The chain uses TRBV7-2 and TRBJ2-1, with 10 bases fitting TRBD2. Trimming at V came to 1 base and at J to 0 bases, leaving 3 bases not matched to a gene. The germline V gene has CDR1 SGHTA and CDR2 FQGNSA. This CDR3 is 17 amino acids long. CDR3: CASSLGGLAFSYNEQFF. CDR3 nucleotide sequence: TGTGCCAGCAGCTTAGGGGGACTAGCGTTCTCCTACAATGAGCAGTTCTTC.

The chain couples TRBV30 to TRBJ1-2, with 8 bases aligning to TRBD1. Germline V gene data show CDR1 as GTSNPN and CDR2 as SVGIG (reference sequence). The CDR3 covers 13 residues. Trimming removed 2 bases from V and 8 bases from J; junction bases left unmatched: 7. CDR3 region: CAWSPDRGVGYTF. In DNA, the CDR3 is TGTGCCTGGAGTCCAGACAGGGGAGTCGGCTACACCTTC.

This chain joins TRBV30 and TRBJ2-1; D is undetermined. Germline CDR1 is GTSNPN and CDR2 is SVGIG (reference sequence). CDR3 length equals 15 residues. V was shortened by 0 bases and J by 4 bases, with 13 bases between the two germline ends. CDR3 in amino acids: CAWSVRSAAYNEQFF. CDR3 DNA: TGTGCCTGGAGTGTACGATCGGCGGCTTACAATGAGCAGTTCTTC.

The chain has TRBV5-1 and TRBJ1-6, with D tentatively TRBD1 (5 bases). The CDR3 consists of 12 residues. Per germline, CDR1 SGHRS and CDR2 YFSETQ. Trimming stripped 5 bases from V and 9 bases from J, with 9 bases between. This CDR3 is CASSSGTSPLHF. The CDR3 nucleotides read TGCGCCAGCAGTTCCGGGACTTCACCCCTCCACTTT.

The CDR3 coding sequence is TGTGCCAGTAAAGCACAGGGGAAAGGCAATCAGCCCCAGCATTTT. Protein product: CASKAQGKGNQPQHF. The V call is TRBV19, the J call TRBJ1-5, with 7 bases aligning to TRBD1. The CDR3 runs 15 residues. Germline lookup yields CDR1 LNHDA and CDR2 SQIVND (reference sequence). The V segment lost 7 bases and the J segment 2 bases; nucleotides outside the gene matches: 8.

V is TRBV5-6 and J is TRBJ2-7; 10 bases agree with TRBD1. The V gene's germline CDR1 is SGHDT and CDR2 YYEEEE. After removal of 7 bases from V and 4 bases from J, the junction contained 11 bases not matched to a gene. This CDR3 is 15 amino acids long. The CDR3 DNA follows: TGTGCCAGCTGGAGTATCGGGACAGGGGAGTACGAGCAGTACTTC. This gives the protein CASWSIGTGEYEQYF.

The chain has TRBV4-3 and TRBJ1-1, with D tentatively TRBD1 (5 bases). Per germline, CDR1 LGHNA and CDR2 YSLEER. V gave up 4 bases and J gave up 6 bases, with 12 bases separating them. The CDR3 has 13 amino acids. CDR3 protein: CASSRGTGAEAFF. CDR3 coding DNA: TGCGCCAGCAGCCGAGGGACCGGGGCTGAAGCTTTCTTT.

This chain uses TRBV5-1 with TRBJ2-7; 7 nucleotides align to TRBD1. CDR3 length equals 17 residues. Germline V gene lookup returns CDR1 SGHRS and CDR2 YFSETQ. V shed 4 bases and J 3 bases; nucleotides not matched to a gene: 16. The CDR3 is CASSPYRGDVDFYEQYF. In DNA, the CDR3 is TGCGCCAGCAGCCCGTACAGGGGAGACGTAGACTTCTACGAGCAGTACTTC.

The chain couples TRBV7-2 to TRBJ1-1, with D unclear. V lost 4 bases and J 5 bases, leaving 11 bases between the germline ends. This CDR3 is built from 13 residues. Germline loops: CDR1 SGHTA, CDR2 FQGNSA. In DNA, the CDR3 is TGTGCCAGCAGCTATCGGGTTGGAACTGAAGCTTTCTTT. This translates into CASSYRVGTEAFF.

V gene TRBV10-1 combines with J gene TRBJ2-3, with D maybe TRBD2 (6 bases). This CDR3 has 15 residues. The V gene's germline CDR1 is WNHNN and CDR2 SYGVQD (reference sequence). Trimming removed 4 bases at V and 8 bases at J, with 19 bases between. The CDR3 sequence is CASSGSDQTSSTQYF. Written as DNA, the CDR3 is TGCGCCAGCAGTGGGTCGGACCAGACTAGTAGTACGCAGTATTTT.

About this clone: Other DNA sequences in the sample encode the same CDR3. The chain carries TRBV5-1 and TRBJ2-5; 7 bases fit TRBD1. CDR3 size: 14 residues. V was clipped by 4 bases and J by 5 bases; unmatched bases: 8. In germline, CDR1 is SGHRS, CDR2 YFSETQ. The CDR3 sequence: CASSTTGSGETQYF. As DNA, the CDR3 is TGCGCCAGCAGCACGACAGGGTCTGGGGAGACCCAGTACTTC.

Details on this clone: Within the sample, other DNA sequences also encode this same CDR3. The chain combines TRBV7-2 with TRBJ2-7; D is unclear. V was pared by 0 bases and J by 2 bases, with 5 bases between. Germline V gene data show CDR1 as SGHTA and CDR2 as FQGNSA. The CDR3 has 13 amino acids. The CDR3 region is CASSLAATYEQYF. As DNA, the CDR3 is TGTGCCAGCAGCTTAGCCGCTACCTACGAGCAGTACTTC.

This rearrangement joins TRBV28 to TRBJ1-2; the D gene is possibly TRBD1 (5 bases). V was clipped by 10 bases and J by 8 bases, with 26 bases between them. Germline loops: CDR1 MDHEN, CDR2 SYDVKM. The CDR3 consists of 15 residues. CDR3 coding DNA: TGTGCCATCCCCCTTGGGCAGGGAGCCTTCGGGGGCTACACCTTC. Protein: CAIPLGQGAFGGYTF.

The chain uses TRBV25-1 and TRBJ1-1; D gene unclear. Germline loops: CDR1 MGHDK, CDR2 SYGVNS. The CDR3 is 12 residues long. The ends were cut back, 2 bases at V and 8 bases at J, with 9 bases in the middle. CDR3 loop: CASSEGQLEAFF. The CDR3, as DNA: TGTGCCAGCAGTGAAGGCCAGCTAGAAGCTTTCTTT.

The V call is TRBV5-4, the J call TRBJ2-2, with 9 bases lining up with TRBD2. The germline CDR1 and CDR2 sequences are SGHNT and YYREEE (reference sequence). With V trimmed by 4 bases and J by 5 bases, 15 bases remained unmatched. The CDR3 spans 18 residues. The CDR3 DNA is TGTGCCAGCAGCCCCTGGGGTGCGGGGGGGCCTGTAACCGGGGAGCTGTTTTTT. It specifies CASSPWGAGGPVTGELFF.

The genes are TRBV6-5 and TRBJ2-4, with a weak D call TRBD1 (6 bases). The V end lost 6 bases, the J end lost 0 bases, and 9 bases lay between the germline ends. Germline CDR1 and CDR2: MNHEY and SVGAGI. The CDR3 is made up of 14 amino acids. CDR3 bases: TGTGCCAGCAGGGACAGTCTAGCCAAAAACATTCAGTACTTC. It is translated as CASRDSLAKNIQYF.

The rearrangement uses TRBV7-9 and TRBJ2-7; D is undetermined. Germline lookup yields CDR1 SEHNR and CDR2 FQNEAQ (reference sequence). Trimming stripped 4 bases from V and 3 bases from J, with 13 bases between. The CDR3 runs 14 residues. The CDR3 loop is CASSSTAVGYEQYF. CDR3 nucleotide sequence: TGTGCCAGCAGCTCTACGGCCGTGGGCTACGAGCAGTACTTC.

V is TRBV9 and J is TRBJ1-1; D might be TRBD1 (6 bases). Trimming left V 4 bases short and J 4 bases short, with 14 bases between. The CDR3 has 14 residues. Germline CDR1 reads SGDLS; CDR2 reads YYNGEE. The CDR3 DNA follows: TGTGCCAGCAGCTCACAGGGTGGAGGCACTGAAGCTTTCTTT. Translating it yields CASSSQGGGTEAFF.

Comments on this clone: The sample carries other DNA sequences with the same CDR3. This chain connects TRBV5-1 to TRBJ1-6, with TRBD1 identical over 7 bases. This CDR3 is built from 15 residues. Losses at the gene ends were 4 bases for V and 5 bases for J; bases not matched to a gene: 6. The V gene's germline CDR1 is SGHRS and CDR2 YFSETQ. CDR3 nucleotides: TGCGCCAGCAGCGGAGGGACAGCAAATAATTCACCCCTCCACTTT. This translates into CASSGGTANNSPLHF.